These 4 T cell receptor beta chains came from one sample sequenced in a study of tissue T cells after allogeneic stem cell transplantation. The data were produced by immunoSEQ multiplex PCR, yet TCRdb's version contains in-frame clones alone and is incomplete. The sample gives about 48,000 clones, approximately 70% of which show up once; 0.5% to 0.6% is in the top ten. The sample taken for sequencing was sorted cells pooled from one or two spleens. The receptors stem from a pool of C57BL/6 mice in good health.

Concerning this clone: The genes and germline here are from mouse. Read sequence stops 1 residue before the CDR3 end, and the germline J gene provides the missing end. The J gene is TRBJ1-2, the V gene TRBV20; no definite D call. This CDR3 contains 12 residues. From germline, CDR1 is GFQATS and CDR2 STVNSAI. The V gene lost 2 bases and the J gene lost 1 base, with 5 bases spanning the gap. This chain's CDR3 is CGARSKNSDYTF. The covered CDR3 bases are TGTGGTGCTAGGTCAAAAAACTCCGACTACACC.

On this clone: These gene names are mouse names. The read terminates 1 residue ahead of where the CDR3 ends, so the germline J gene completes it. This sequence joins TRBV13-3 and TRBJ2-2; D may correspond to TRBD1 or TRBD2 (5 bases each). The germline CDR1 and CDR2 sequences are NNHDY and SYVADS. The ends were cut back, 1 base at V and 2 bases at J, with 9 bases in the middle. CDR3 length equals 15 residues. Partial CDR3 DNA: TGTGCCAGCAGTGATCCGCGGGGGAACACCGGGCAGCTCTAC. As protein: CASSDPRGNTGQLY. The entire CDR3 is CASSDPRGNTGQLYF. Combining the CDR3 with reference TRBV13-3 and TRBJ2-2 gives the whole variable domain EAAVTQSPRSKVAVTGGKVTLSCHQTNNHDYMYWYRQDTGHGLRLIHYSYVADSTEKGDIPDGYKASRPSQENFSLILELASLSQTAVYFCASSDPRGNTGQLYFGEGSKLTVL.

Regarding this clone: Gene names denote mouse genes. The read ends 1 residue early relative to the CDR3; the germline J gene fills the gap. The gene calls are TRBV14 and TRBJ2-1; no definite D call. Germline V lookup: CDR1 SGHDT, CDR2 FRDEAV. This CDR3 comprises 13 residues. The V end lost 4 bases, the J end lost 1 base, and 6 bases lay between the germline ends. CDR3 in amino acids: CASSRQNYAEQFF. CDR3 bases read: TGTGCCAGCAGTCGACAAAACTATGCTGAGCAGTTC.

Comments on this clone: Gene names refer to mouse genes. Coverage ceases 1 residue before the CDR3 finishes, and the germline J gene fills in the end. This sequence joins TRBV31 and TRBJ2-5; 8 nucleotides align to TRBD2. This CDR3 has 14 residues. Losses at the gene ends were 7 bases for V and 0 bases for J; bases not matched to a gene: 6. The V gene's germline CDR1 is GKSSPN and CDR2 SITVG. The DNA read from the CDR3 is TGTGCCTTCCGGACTGGGCTTAACCAAGACACCCAGTAC. Protein product: CAFRTGLNQDTQY. The entire CDR3 protein reads CAFRTGLNQDTQYF. The whole variable domain, remainder taken from reference TRBV31 and TRBJ2-5, is AQTIHQWPVAEIKAVGSPLSLGCTIKGKSSPNLYWYWQATGGTLQQLFYSITVGQVESVVQLNLSASRPKDDQFILSTEKLLLSHSGFYLCAFRTGLNQDTQYFGPGTRLLVL.